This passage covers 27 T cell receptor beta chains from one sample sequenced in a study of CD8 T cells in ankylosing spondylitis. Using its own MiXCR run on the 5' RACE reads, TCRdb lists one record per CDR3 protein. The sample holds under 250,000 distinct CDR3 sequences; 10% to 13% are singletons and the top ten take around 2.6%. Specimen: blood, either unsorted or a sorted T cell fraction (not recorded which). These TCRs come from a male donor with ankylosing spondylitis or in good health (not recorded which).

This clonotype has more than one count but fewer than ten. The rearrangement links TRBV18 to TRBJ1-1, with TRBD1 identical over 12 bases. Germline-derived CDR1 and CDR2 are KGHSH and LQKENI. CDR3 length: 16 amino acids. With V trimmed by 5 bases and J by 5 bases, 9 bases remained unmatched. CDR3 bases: TGTGCCAGCTCATCATCGGGACAGGGGGCAGGGACTGAAGCTTTCTTT. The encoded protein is CASSSSGQGAGTEAFF.

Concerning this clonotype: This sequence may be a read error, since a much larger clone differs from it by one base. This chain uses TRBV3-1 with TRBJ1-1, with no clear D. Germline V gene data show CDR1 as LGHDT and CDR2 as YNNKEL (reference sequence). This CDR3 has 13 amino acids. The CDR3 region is CASGHRSPIEAFF. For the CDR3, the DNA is TGTGCCAGCGGCCACCGAAGCCCGATTGAAGCTTTCTTT. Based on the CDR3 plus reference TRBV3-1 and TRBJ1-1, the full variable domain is DTAVSQTPKYLVTQMGNDKSIKCEQNLGHDTMYWYKQDSKKFLKIMFSYNNKELIINETVPNRFSPKSPDKAHLNLHINSLELGDSAVYFCASGHRSPIEAFFGQGTRLTVV.

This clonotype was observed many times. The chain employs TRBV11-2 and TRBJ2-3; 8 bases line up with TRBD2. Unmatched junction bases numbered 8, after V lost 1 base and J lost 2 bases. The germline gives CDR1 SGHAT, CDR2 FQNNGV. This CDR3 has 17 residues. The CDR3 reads CASSLVSGGGLTDTQYF. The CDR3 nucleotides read TGTGCCAGCAGCTTAGTATCTGGCGGGGGGCTCACAGATACGCAGTATTTT.

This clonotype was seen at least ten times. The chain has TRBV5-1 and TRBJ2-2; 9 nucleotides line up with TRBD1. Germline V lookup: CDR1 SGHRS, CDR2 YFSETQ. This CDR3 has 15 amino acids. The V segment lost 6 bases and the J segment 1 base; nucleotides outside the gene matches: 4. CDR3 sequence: CASKGTGQNTGELFF. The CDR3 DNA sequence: TGCGCCAGCAAAGGGACAGGGCAGAACACCGGGGAGCTGTTTTTT.

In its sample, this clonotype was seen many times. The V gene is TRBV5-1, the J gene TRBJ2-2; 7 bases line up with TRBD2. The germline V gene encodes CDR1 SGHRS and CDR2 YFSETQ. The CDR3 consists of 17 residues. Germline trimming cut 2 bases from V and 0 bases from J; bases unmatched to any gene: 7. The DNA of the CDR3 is TGCGCCAGCAGCTTTTTATCAGCGGGGCCGAACACCGGGGAGCTGTTTTTT. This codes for CASSFLSAGPNTGELFF. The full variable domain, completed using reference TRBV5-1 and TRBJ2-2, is KAGVTQTPRYLIKTRGQQVTLSCSPISGHRSVSWYQQTPGQGLQFLFEYFSETQRNKGNFPGRFSGRQFSNSRSEMNVSTLELGDSALYLCASSFLSAGPNTGELFFGEGSRLTVL.

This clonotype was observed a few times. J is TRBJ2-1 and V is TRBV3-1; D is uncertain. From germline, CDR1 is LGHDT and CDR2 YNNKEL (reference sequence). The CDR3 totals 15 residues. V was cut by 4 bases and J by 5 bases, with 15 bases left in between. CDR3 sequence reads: CASSPPASANNEQFF. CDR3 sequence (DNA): TGTGCCAGCAGCCCCCCGGCCAGCGCGAACAATGAGCAGTTCTTC.

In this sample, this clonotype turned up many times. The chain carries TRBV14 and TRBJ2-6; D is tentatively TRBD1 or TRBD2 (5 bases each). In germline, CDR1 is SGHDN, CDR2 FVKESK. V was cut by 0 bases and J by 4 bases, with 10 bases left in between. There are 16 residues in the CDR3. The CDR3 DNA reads TGTGCCAGCAGCCAAGAGTACGGGGCAGGGGCCAACGTCCTGACTTTC. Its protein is CASSQEYGAGANVLTF.

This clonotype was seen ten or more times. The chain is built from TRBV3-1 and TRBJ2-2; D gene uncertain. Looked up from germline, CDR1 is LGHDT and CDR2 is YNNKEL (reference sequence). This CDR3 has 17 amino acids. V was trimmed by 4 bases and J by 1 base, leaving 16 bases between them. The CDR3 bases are TGTGCCAGCAGCCTTCAAACCCGGGCAGGGAACACCGGGGAGCTGTTTTTT. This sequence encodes CASSLQTRAGNTGELFF.

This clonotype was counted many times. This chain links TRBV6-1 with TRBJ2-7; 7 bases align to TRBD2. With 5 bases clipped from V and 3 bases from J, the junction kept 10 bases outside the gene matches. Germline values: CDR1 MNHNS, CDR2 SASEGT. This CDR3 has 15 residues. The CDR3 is CASSPPASGHYEQYF. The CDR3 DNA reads TGTGCCAGCAGTCCCCCGGCTAGCGGTCACTACGAGCAGTACTTC.

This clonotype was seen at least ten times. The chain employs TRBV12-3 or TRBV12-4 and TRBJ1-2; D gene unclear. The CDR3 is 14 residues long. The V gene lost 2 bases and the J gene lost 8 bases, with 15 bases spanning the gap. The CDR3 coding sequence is TGTGCCAGCAGTTTAAACGGCCGTACCGGCGGCTACACCTTC. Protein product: CASSLNGRTGGYTF.

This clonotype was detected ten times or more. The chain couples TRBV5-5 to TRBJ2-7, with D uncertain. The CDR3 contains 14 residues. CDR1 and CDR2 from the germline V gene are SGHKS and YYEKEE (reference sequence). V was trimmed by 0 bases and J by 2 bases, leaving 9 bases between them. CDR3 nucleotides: TGTGCCAGCAGCTTGGGGCCGGAAGCCTACGAGCAGTACTTC. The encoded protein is CASSLGPEAYEQYF.

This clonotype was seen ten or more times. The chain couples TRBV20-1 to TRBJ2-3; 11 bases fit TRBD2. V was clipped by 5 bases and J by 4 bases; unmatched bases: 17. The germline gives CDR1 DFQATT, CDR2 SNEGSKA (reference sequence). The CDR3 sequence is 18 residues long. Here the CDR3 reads CSAGGQGGTSGRPDTQYF. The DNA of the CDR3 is TGCAGTGCTGGGGGGCAGGGGGGAACTAGCGGGAGACCAGATACGCAGTATTTT.

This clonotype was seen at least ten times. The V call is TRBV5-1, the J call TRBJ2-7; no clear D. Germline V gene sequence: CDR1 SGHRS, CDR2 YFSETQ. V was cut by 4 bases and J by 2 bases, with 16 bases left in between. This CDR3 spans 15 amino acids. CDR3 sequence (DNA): TGCGCCAGCAGCCTCCCCGGAACCCCGACCTACGAGCAGTACTTC. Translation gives CASSLPGTPTYEQYF.

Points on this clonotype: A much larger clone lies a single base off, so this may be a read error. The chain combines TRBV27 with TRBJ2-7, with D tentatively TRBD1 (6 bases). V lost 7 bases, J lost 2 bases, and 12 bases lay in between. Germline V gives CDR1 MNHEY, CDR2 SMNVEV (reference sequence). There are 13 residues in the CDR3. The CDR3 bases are TGTGCCAGCAAAGGGGCAGGGGCCTACGAGCAGTACTTC. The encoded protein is CASKGAGAYEQYF.

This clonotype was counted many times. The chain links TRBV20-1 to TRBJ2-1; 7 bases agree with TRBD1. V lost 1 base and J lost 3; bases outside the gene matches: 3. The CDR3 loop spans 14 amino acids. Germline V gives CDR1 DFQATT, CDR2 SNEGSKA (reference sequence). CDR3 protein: CSARGDSLYNEQFF. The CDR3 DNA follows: TGCAGTGCTAGAGGGGACAGCCTCTACAATGAGCAGTTCTTC.

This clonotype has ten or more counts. This CDR3 is CATSVTLGLGGFF. The DNA of the CDR3 is TGTGCCACCTCAGTGACTCTAGGGCTCGGTGGATTCTTC. The chain uses TRBV6-4 and TRBJ2-1; D ambiguous. The CDR3 is made up of 13 amino acids. Germline CDR1 is MRHNA and CDR2 is SNTAGT. Trimming removed 10 bases at V and 16 bases at J, with 26 bases between.

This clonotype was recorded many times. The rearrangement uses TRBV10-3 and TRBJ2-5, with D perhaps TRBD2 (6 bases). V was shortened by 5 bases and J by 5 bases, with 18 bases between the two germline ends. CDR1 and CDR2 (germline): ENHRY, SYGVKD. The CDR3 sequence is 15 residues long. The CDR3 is CAISPGLLTGETQYF. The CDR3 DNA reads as TGTGCCATCAGTCCGGGACTCCTAACGGGGGAGACCCAGTACTTC.

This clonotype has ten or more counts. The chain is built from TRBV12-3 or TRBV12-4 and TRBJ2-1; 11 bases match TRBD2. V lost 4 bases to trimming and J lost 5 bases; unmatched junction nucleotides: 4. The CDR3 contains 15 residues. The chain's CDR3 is CASSSRLAGNNEQFF. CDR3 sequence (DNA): TGTGCCAGCAGTTCCCGACTAGCGGGGAACAATGAGCAGTTCTTC.

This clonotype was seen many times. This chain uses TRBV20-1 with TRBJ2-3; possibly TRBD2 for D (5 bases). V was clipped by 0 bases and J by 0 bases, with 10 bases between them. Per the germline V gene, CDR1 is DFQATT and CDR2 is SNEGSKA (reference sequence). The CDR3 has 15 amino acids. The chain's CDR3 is CSARDGERSTDTQYF. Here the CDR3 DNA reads TGCAGTGCTAGAGATGGGGAGCGTAGCACAGATACGCAGTATTTT.

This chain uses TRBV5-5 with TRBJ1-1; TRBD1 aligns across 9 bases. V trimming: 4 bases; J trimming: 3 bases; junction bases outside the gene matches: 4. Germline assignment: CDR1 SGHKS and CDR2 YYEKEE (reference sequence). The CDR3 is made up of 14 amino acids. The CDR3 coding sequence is TGTGCCAGCAGCGTGAACAGGGGGCACACTGAAGCTTTCTTT. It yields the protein CASSVNRGHTEAFF.

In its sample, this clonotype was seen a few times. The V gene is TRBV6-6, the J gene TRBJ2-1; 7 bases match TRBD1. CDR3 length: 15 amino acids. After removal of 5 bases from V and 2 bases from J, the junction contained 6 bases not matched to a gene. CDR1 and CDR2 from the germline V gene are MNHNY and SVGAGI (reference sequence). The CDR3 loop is CASSLTGEPYNEQFF. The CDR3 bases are TGTGCCAGCAGTCTCACAGGGGAACCCTACAATGAGCAGTTCTTC.

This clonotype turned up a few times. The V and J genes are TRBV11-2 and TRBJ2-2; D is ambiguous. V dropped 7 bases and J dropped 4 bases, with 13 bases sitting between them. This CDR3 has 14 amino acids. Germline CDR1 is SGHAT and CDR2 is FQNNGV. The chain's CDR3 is CASTPGQFTGELFF. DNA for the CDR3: TGTGCCAGCACCCCTGGGCAATTCACCGGGGAGCTGTTTTTT.

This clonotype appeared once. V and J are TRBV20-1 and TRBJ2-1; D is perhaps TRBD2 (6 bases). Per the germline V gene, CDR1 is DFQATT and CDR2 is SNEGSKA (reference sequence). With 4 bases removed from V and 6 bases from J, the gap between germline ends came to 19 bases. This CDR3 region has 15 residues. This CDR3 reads CSATPLGARGNEQFF. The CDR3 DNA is TGCAGTGCTACCCCTCTAGGCGCGCGGGGCAATGAGCAGTTCTTC.

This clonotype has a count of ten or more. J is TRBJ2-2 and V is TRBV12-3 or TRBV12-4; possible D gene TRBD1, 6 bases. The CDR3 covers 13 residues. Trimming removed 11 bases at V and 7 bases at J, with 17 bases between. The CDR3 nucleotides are TGTGCCGGCTGGGACACCGAGGGCGGGGAGCTGTTTTTT. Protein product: CAGWDTEGGELFF.

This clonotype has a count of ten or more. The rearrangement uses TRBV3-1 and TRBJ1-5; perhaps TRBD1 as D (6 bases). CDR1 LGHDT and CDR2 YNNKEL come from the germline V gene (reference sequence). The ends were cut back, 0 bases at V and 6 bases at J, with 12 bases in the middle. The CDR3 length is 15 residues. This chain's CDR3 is CASSQDPTGSQPQHF. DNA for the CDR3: TGTGCCAGCAGCCAAGATCCCACAGGGAGTCAGCCCCAGCATTTT. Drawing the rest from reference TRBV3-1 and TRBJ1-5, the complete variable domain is DTAVSQTPKYLVTQMGNDKSIKCEQNLGHDTMYWYKQDSKKFLKIMFSYNNKELIINETVPNRFSPKSPDKAHLNLHINSLELGDSAVYFCASSQDPTGSQPQHFGDGTRLSIL.

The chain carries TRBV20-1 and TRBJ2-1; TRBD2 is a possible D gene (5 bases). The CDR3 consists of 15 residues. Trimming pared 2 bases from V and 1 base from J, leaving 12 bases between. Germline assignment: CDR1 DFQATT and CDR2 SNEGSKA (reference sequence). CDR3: CSARPLRRSYNEQFF. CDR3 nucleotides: TGCAGTGCTAGACCCCTCCGGAGGTCCTACAATGAGCAGTTCTTC.

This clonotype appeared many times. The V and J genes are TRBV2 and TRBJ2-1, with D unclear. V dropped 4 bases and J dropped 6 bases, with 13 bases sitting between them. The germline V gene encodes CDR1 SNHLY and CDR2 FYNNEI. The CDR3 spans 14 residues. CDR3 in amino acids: CASSVGTHSNEQFF. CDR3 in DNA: TGTGCCAGCAGTGTGGGCACCCATTCCAATGAGCAGTTCTTC.